Shown below are 17 T cell receptor beta chains from a single sample sequenced in a study of cytomegalovirus exposure and HLA in healthy donors. 13 Jbeta primers and 60 Vbeta primers were used for the PCR. Libraries were prepared by immunoSEQ multiplex PCR; TCRdb keeps only in-frame clonotypes and omits some of them. This table holds around 180,000 clones, around 86% found once. Specimen: PBMCs. These TCRs come from a woman between 18 and 30 years old in good health and CMV-seronegative.

This chain connects TRBV19 to TRBJ2-3; D call uncertain. V gave up 3 bases and J gave up 4 bases, with 8 bases separating them. From germline, CDR1 is LNHDA and CDR2 SQIVND (reference sequence). The CDR3 contains 13 residues. CDR3 sequence (DNA): TGTGCCAGTAGTATCAGTAAACCAGATACGCAGTATTTT. Its protein is CASSISKPDTQYF.

The chain links TRBV12-5 to TRBJ2-7; tentative D call: TRBD2 (6 bases). The CDR3 covers 13 residues. V gave up 0 bases and J gave up 4 bases, with 7 bases separating them. Germline lookup yields CDR1 LGHNT and CDR2 FRNRAP. For the CDR3, the DNA is TGTGCTAGTGGTTTGGTCCGGGAGTACGAGCAGTACTTC. Its translation: CASGLVREYEQYF. The variable domain in full, with the rest retrieved from reference TRBV12-5 and TRBJ2-7, is DARVTQTPRHKVTEMGQEVTMRCQPILGHNTVFWYRQTMMQGLELLAYFRNRAPLDDSGMPKDRFSAEMPDATLATLKIQPSEPRDSAVYFCASGLVREYEQYFGPGTRLTVT.

V usage is TRBV27 and J usage is TRBJ1-1; weak D call: TRBD1 (5 bases). Germline CDR1 reads MNHEY; CDR2 reads SMNVEV (reference sequence). V was trimmed by 6 bases and J by 5 bases, leaving 16 bases between them. The CDR3 contains 14 residues. The CDR3 reads CASSMTVERTEAFF. CDR3 sequence (DNA): TGTGCCAGCAGCATGACAGTGGAACGGACTGAAGCTTTCTTT.

In its sample, this clone was seen once. This chain uses TRBV27 with TRBJ1-4; D unclear. Germline CDR1 MNHEY, CDR2 SMNVEV (reference sequence). The length of the CDR3 is 14 residues. Trimming left V 5 bases short and J 6 bases short, with 13 bases between. The CDR3 loop reads CASSPSPRDEKLFF. The CDR3 nucleotides read TGTGCCAGCAGTCCGAGCCCGAGGGATGAAAAACTGTTTTTT.

CDR3: CASSSGLAGGKDEQYF. CDR3 DNA sequence: TGCGCCAGCAGCTCCGGACTAGCGGGAGGAAAGGACGAGCAGTACTTC. This chain joins TRBV5-1 and TRBJ2-7; 14 bases align to TRBD2. The CDR3 consists of 16 residues. The germline gives CDR1 SGHRS, CDR2 YFSETQ. Trimming took 3 bases from V and 5 from J; bases not matched to a gene: 7.

The V and J genes are TRBV15 and TRBJ2-5, with 11 bases lining up with TRBD2. With 7 bases clipped from V and 3 bases from J, the junction kept 4 bases outside the gene matches. This CDR3 contains 14 residues. Per the germline V gene, CDR1 is LNHNV and CDR2 is YYDKDF (reference sequence). CDR3 in amino acids: CATNSGGGEETQYF. The DNA of the CDR3 is TGTGCCACCAATAGCGGGGGGGGTGAAGAGACCCAGTACTTC.

The chain has TRBV7-2 and TRBJ1-4; the D gene is possibly TRBD1 (5 bases). CDR3 length equals 15 residues. Trimming cost V 5 bases and J 2 bases, with 12 bases left between them. Germline V gene lookup returns CDR1 SGHTA and CDR2 FQGNSA. CDR3 residues: CASSQFRGTNEKLFF. The CDR3, as DNA: TGTGCCAGCAGCCAATTTCGGGGGACTAATGAAAAACTGTTTTTT.

The rearrangement joins TRBV7-2 to TRBJ2-7; tentative D call: TRBD2 (5 bases). This CDR3 is built from 13 residues. CDR1 SGHTA and CDR2 FQGNSA come from the germline V gene. With 5 bases removed from V and 3 bases from J, the gap between germline ends came to 11 bases. This CDR3 is CASSPTRVYEQYF. CDR3 sequence (DNA): TGTGCCAGCAGCCCCACTAGGGTCTACGAGCAGTACTTC.

The chain links TRBV28 to TRBJ2-3; 8 nucleotides match TRBD2. CDR3 length: 16 amino acids. The germline V gene has CDR1 MDHEN and CDR2 SYDVKM. V shed 9 bases and J 0 bases; nucleotides not matched to a gene: 11. CDR3 region: CASGLPERGSTDTQYF. The DNA of the CDR3 is TGTGCCAGTGGCCTTCCGGAGCGGGGGAGCACAGATACGCAGTATTTT.

This clone was seen more than once but under ten times. The chain couples TRBV5-1 to TRBJ2-1; 9 bases fit TRBD2. The CDR3 consists of 16 residues. Germline loops: CDR1 SGHRS, CDR2 YFSETQ. V lost 2 bases to trimming and J lost 7 bases; unmatched junction nucleotides: 10. In nucleotides, the CDR3 is TGCGCCAGCAGCTTCCTTGGCGGGAGGGAAATTAATGAGCAGTTCTTC. Encoded protein: CASSFLGGREINEQFF.

The chain couples TRBV7-2 to TRBJ2-5; TRBD2 agrees at 16 bases. There are 17 residues in the CDR3. The germline V gene has CDR1 SGHTA and CDR2 FQGNSA. V lost 1 base and J lost 4; bases outside the gene matches: 3. This CDR3 reads CASSLEGLAGGLETQYF. The CDR3 coding sequence is TGTGCCAGCAGCTTAGAGGGACTAGCGGGAGGGCTAGAGACCCAGTACTTC.

The rearrangement links TRBV7-2 to TRBJ2-7; TRBD2 might be the D (5 bases). This CDR3 region has 18 residues. Germline loops: CDR1 SGHTA, CDR2 FQGNSA. V lost 3 bases to trimming and J lost 0 bases, with 21 bases between them. This chain's CDR3 is CASSFSSLRTGSSYEQYF. Here the CDR3 DNA reads TGTGCCAGCAGCTTCTCCAGTCTCAGGACGGGGAGCTCCTACGAGCAGTACTTC.

The chain links TRBV2 to TRBJ1-1; TRBD1 matches at 7 bases. The CDR3 contains 16 residues. V lost 0 bases to trimming and J lost 1 base; unmatched junction nucleotides: 5. CDR1 is SNHLY, CDR2 FYNNEI, per germline. The DNA for the CDR3 is TGTGCCAGCAGTGAAGCCGACAGGGCCCCGAACACTGAAGCTTTCTTT. Its protein product is CASSEADRAPNTEAFF.

J is TRBJ1-2 and V is TRBV28; TRBD1 matches at 7 bases. V gave up 5 bases and J gave up 0 bases; unmatched junction bases: 6. Germline CDR1 reads MDHEN; CDR2 reads SYDVKM. The CDR3 extends over 15 amino acids. The CDR3 DNA reads as TGTGCCAGCAGTCCCGGGGACAGTTCTAACTATGGCTACACCTTC. It specifies CASSPGDSSNYGYTF.

The genes are TRBV27 and TRBJ1-1; TRBD1 aligns across 8 bases. The germline V gene has CDR1 MNHEY and CDR2 SMNVEV (reference sequence). This CDR3 is 13 amino acids long. V shed 2 bases and J 5 bases; nucleotides not matched to a gene: 1. The DNA of the CDR3 is TGTGCCAGCAGTTTACAGGGGGCAACTGAAGCTTTCTTT. The encoded protein is CASSLQGATEAFF.

The chain couples TRBV5-5 to TRBJ2-5, with a possible D match to TRBD2 (6 bases). The CDR3 extends over 14 amino acids. Per the germline V gene, CDR1 is SGHKS and CDR2 is YYEKEE (reference sequence). V was cut by 5 bases and J by 5 bases, with 16 bases left in between. The CDR3 nucleotides read TGTGCCAGCAGTTCCCACGGCGGGACCGAGACCCAGTACTTC. It specifies CASSSHGGTETQYF.

This clone appeared once. The chain recombines TRBV19 with TRBJ2-7; 8 bases agree with TRBD1. The J segment lost 3 bases and the V segment lost 4 bases, leaving 8 bases of the junction unmatched. This CDR3 comprises 15 residues. CDR1 is LNHDA, CDR2 SQIVND, per germline (reference sequence). CDR3 sequence reads: CASSTRDRTFYEQYF. The DNA for the CDR3 is TGTGCCAGTAGTACTCGGGACAGGACATTCTACGAGCAGTACTTC.